Sequencing of this TCR beta chain was carried out in a study of cytomegalovirus exposure and HLA in healthy donors (dated by TCRdb to between 2016 and 2019). Background on the whole study: According to an earlier analysis of several hundred of the donors, 200 million or so T cells yielded 95 million to 140 million unique TCR beta sequences and around 300 Gb of sequence data. On average, roughly 200,000 unique TCR beta nucleotide sequences were sequenced per donor among 398 genotyped donors of the cohort, with roughly 18% of those sequences being non-productive. The number of typed donors differed by locus: roughly 629-640 for A, B, C, DRB1 and DQB1; 500 to 550 for DQA1; over 600 for DPA1; and around 450 for DPB1. In an earlier analysis of several hundred of the donors, high-throughput TCR beta sequencing was used to judge whether each TCR beta V gene segment behaved as functional or pseudogenic. Using immunosequencing, the study profiled T cell repertoires from around 670 subjects and related those repertoires to cytomegalovirus serostatus. The study aimed to test whether cataloging public T cell receptors could reveal signatures of past pathogen exposure. Donor age, sex, ethnicity and CMV serostatus were compiled together with the repertoire data. Rather than using new phenotypic data, the later analysis identified candidate immune exposures from TCR beta sequences and from how often those sequences occurred across donors. All discovery cohort repertoires had been generated using a single sequencing platform. In a later analysis, previously published TCR beta repertoires from 670 or so donors were re-analyzed and high-resolution HLA genotyping was added so that TCR occurrence patterns could be studied. A separate validation cohort of approximately 120 different subjects was used in addition to the approximately 610-subject first cohort. A later genetic analysis took genome-wide SNP genotypes for 398 of the 666 donors and used that subset as a discovery cohort. To predict cytomegalovirus infection status, the study combined high-throughput TCR immunosequencing, statistical association of individual TCRs with disease status, and machine learning. Of the roughly 400 genotyped donors, about 84% fell in the genetic ancestry cluster associated with self-reported Caucasian donors. A few DR-DQ haplotypes were treated as single units for association and clustering because of strong linkage in the cohort. An early release that covered fewer than 750 HLA-typed donors contained around 300 gigabases of sequencing data and some 87 million unique TCR sequences. Both class I and class II loci were covered by HLA typing, at four-digit resolution.

A remark on this clone: What this receptor recognizes is not known. No base quality values were provided; no much bigger clone lies one nucleotide off.

Study-wide conclusions, independent of this receptor: Fewer than 20 rarely observed V segments, including chromosome 9 orphons, were excluded from the earlier analysis of several hundred of the donors because counts were too low. In the study, 164 TCR beta chains were listed as associated with cytomegalovirus. In a later analysis, HLA-associated TCR beta chains showed more clonal expansion and lower generation probabilities than non-associated chains that were equally common. An association between a missense DCLRE1C variant and V-gene and J-gene trimming of TCR beta chains was found in a later genetic analysis and replicated in an independent cohort. HLA typing was unavailable for some donors at each locus, so association tests used only the typed subset. Sequencing depth was assumed to be roughly uniform across donors in the presence/absence analyses, though that assumption may not hold. Cytomegalovirus status was reported to be diagnosed by the classifier with high specificity and sensitivity in both the original and validation cohorts. A further reported finding was that TCR beta sequences accurately predicted the HLA-A and HLA-B alleles for most subjects in the first cohort. In a later analysis, most CMV-associated TCR beta chains were found to appear HLA-restricted, with HLA associations seemingly driven largely by CMV exposure. A few of the identified cytomegalovirus-associated TCR beta chains were confirmed in vitro to be specific for cytomegalovirus antigens. Correlated functional status among segregating V segments might reflect linkage disequilibrium, but an unknown experimental factor could not be ruled out. In this cohort, only TCR beta chains were sequenced, and detectable features were limited by the absence of alpha or paired-chain data. The authors suggested that the approach could potentially be extended to other disease states and immunological phenotypes. The sequencing pipeline was judged likely to have produced a cluster of highly shared sequence variants as a technical artifact. The only immune exposure information available for the cohort was CMV serostatus. Specific HLA alleles were associated with some 15,000 TCR beta sequences at a false discovery rate of 0.05 in a later analysis. When HLA alleles, especially DR and DQ, strongly co-occurred, TCR associations were difficult to assign to individual alleles. According to a later analysis, parvovirus B19, influenza, CMV and Epstein-Barr virus appeared linked to several top co-occurrence clusters. Most TCR sequences were observed very rarely across donors, whereas some public TCRs were present in many individuals. According to a later genetic analysis, donors in an Asian-associated ancestry cluster had fewer N-insertions in productive TCRs than the approximately 700-donor mean. In a later analysis, TCR association rates were found to vary across HLA loci, with the most associated TCRs seen for DRB1 alleles and the fewest for HLA-C alleles. In an earlier analysis of about 600 of the donors, most TCR beta V segments appeared in productive rearrangements about 90% or about 30% of the time, broadly matching IMGT annotations.

Receptor amplification or capture employed the immunoSEQ multiplex PCR assay. A mixture of 60 forward primers for TCR Vbeta segments and 13 reverse primers for TCR Jbeta segments was used in the multiplex PCR. The CDR3 region of rearranged TCR beta genes was amplified from genomic DNA with a multiplex PCR assay. Amplified TCR beta libraries were sequenced as 87-base-pair reads on the Illumina HiSeq System. Regarding the original processing steps: A later analysis tallied tens of millions of unique TCR beta chains across the 640 or so repertoires, and approximately 11 million of those chains were shared by two or more donors. Raw reads were error-corrected and collapsed into unique sequences with a nearest-neighbor algorithm that merged closely related sequences to remove PCR and sequencing errors. CDR3 sequences were aligned to IMGT reference sequences to assign V, D and J gene segments. Each retained sequence needed at least a six-nucleotide match to both a V gene segment and a J gene segment. A rearrangement counted as productive if the CDR3 had no stop codons and remained in frame with V and J, and every other rearrangement counted as non-productive. CDR3 was defined according to IMGT convention as the region running from the second conserved V-encoded cysteine to the conserved J-encoded phenylalanine. In an earlier analysis of 587 of the donors, sequences lacking an unambiguous match to a single V gene segment were excluded. In an earlier analysis of approximately 500 of the donors, a V segment was called functional when productive rearrangements were above 56.7%, and segregating when the standard deviation between donors exceeded 5%. To diagnose cytomegalovirus status from the catalog of TCR beta chain sequences, a statistical classification framework was built. In a later analysis, TCR nucleotide sequences were compared against IMGT/GENE-DB human TR gene sequences so that V and J genes could be assigned. The TCRdist pipeline was used in a later analysis to assign CDR3 sequences and most-parsimonious VDJ recombination scenarios. A later analysis defined each TCR beta chain by its CDR3 amino acid sequence plus V-gene family, and excluded reads lacking a unique V-gene family. In a later analysis, around 650 highly shared, low-generation-probability nucleotide sequences were removed to address suspected cross-contamination and a sequencing artifact. In a later analysis, a clonal expansion index was calculated for each public chain from normalized within-repertoire ranks of inferred template counts. In a later analysis, generation probabilities were computed using a VDJ recombination model fitted to out-of-frame rearrangements, and the results were checked against IGoR. Hypergeometric tests were used in a later analysis to score TCR-TCR, TCR-HLA and TCR-CMV co-occurrence, with a repertoire-size bias correction applied to the TCR pairs. False discovery rates were estimated in a later analysis by permuting HLA or CMV assignments 20 times. In a later analysis, co-occurring TCRs were grouped using DBSCAN, and TCRdist sequence similarity was added for clustering within HLA-allele-positive subsets. For co-occurrence clustering, repertoires with fewer than 30,000 or more than 120,000 public chains were excluded, along with roughly five repertoires with anomalous nucleotide sharing. TCRdb's version of the immuneACCESS table is confined to in-frame rearrangements and falls short of the full clone set. An unresolved V gene accounts for under half of the shortfall where checked; the remainder is of unknown origin. D and trimming come from the DNA, and the V and J calls and clone size come from that table. The table for this sample lists 120,000 or so clones; 80% of them were counted only once. The ten most abundant clones make up about 8.9% of the sample.

The cohort comprised under 700 healthy bone marrow donors. All cohort members were sampled while nominally healthy, although unrecorded immune exposures were likely present. The donor tested CMV seropositive, placing the donor among the 250 to 350 seropositive members of the cohort. Each donor provided a peripheral blood sample, and peripheral blood mononuclear cells were used for TCR beta sequencing. The Qiagen DNeasy Blood Extraction Kit was used to extract genomic DNA from the blood cell samples. The clonotype originates from a young man in good health and CMV-seropositive. The source material was PBMCs.

The nucleotide sequence reads as follows: TGTGCCAGCTCACCTGTGACAGGGGGGAGATATGGCTACACCTTC. Translation gives CASSPVTGGRYGYTF. Rearrangement joined TRBV18 to TRBJ1-2; 9 middle bases align to TRBD1. The CDR3 contains 15 residues, cysteine and phenylalanine counted. Just the 45-base CDR3 DNA is kept, in frame starting at base 1. Relative to germline, V is missing 3 bases and J is missing 5 bases, with 7 bases of the junction outside any gene match. Per the germline V gene, KGHSH is the CDR1 and LQKENI is the CDR2.